Given below is one TCR beta chain in context. Its cognate antigen has yet to be identified. The record has no base qualities; no much larger clone is one base away. Genomic DNA was extracted from sorted cells for sequencing of the TCRbeta CDR3 region. TCRbeta CDR3 regions were sequenced using the immunoSEQ Assay. TCRdb took over this immuneACCESS table, retaining in-frame rearrangements with V and J assigned. Such tables are incomplete; in checked studies, under half of the missing clones stem from an unresolved V gene, and the remainder is unexplained. The sample data list tens of thousands of clones, and over 80% of these were observed just once. The biggest ten clones account for about 5% of the sample. This record comes from a study of OX40 agonist ivuxolimab in advanced cancers. About the study as a whole: Ivuxolimab was an agonistic, fully human IgG2 monoclonal antibody directed against OX40 (CD134), a costimulatory receptor. The paper reports the monotherapy dose-escalation portion (N ≈ 50 patients) of the phase I ivuxolimab trial. Partial responses were achieved by three dose-escalation patients, of whom one had hepatocellular carcinoma and two had cutaneous melanoma. Of the approximately 53 patients in dose escalation, 19 had hepatocellular carcinoma, some 15 had melanoma, 9 had renal cell carcinoma and 9 had head and neck cancer. Prior anti-PD-1, anti-PD-L1 or anti-CTLA-4 therapy was permitted, and about two fifths of dose-escalation patients had received checkpoint inhibitors. In the dose-escalation cohort, roughly four fifths of patients were male, and the mean age was about 55 years, with a range of roughly 20 to 79. The point of sequencing TCRbeta in the periphery was to test whether ivuxolimab changed TCR sequence diversity and drove clonal T-cell expansion. Intravenous ivuxolimab was administered to patients every 2 weeks at six dose levels: 0.01, 0.1, 0.3, 1.5, 3 and 10 mg/kg.

Overall results and qualifications from the work: Low levels of normalized T-cell clonal expansion were also shown by some nonresponding patients. Partial responders in the 0.1-3.0 mg/kg groups had among the lowest normalized peripheral clonal expansion, especially among CD8+ T cells. On average, CD8+ T cells showed more expanded clones than CD4+ T cells after ivuxolimab. Which antigens the clonally expanded peripheral T cells were specific for was not determined. At doses of 0.1 to 3.0 mg/kg, clonal expansion of both CD4+ and CD8+ T cells in blood was seen between baseline and week 6.

The trial excluded patients who had a history of autoimmune disease or who were on systemic immunosuppression. In every dose cohort, peripheral blood was drawn for TCR sequencing at baseline, cycle 4 day 1, and cycle 7 day 1. Samples were obtained from an open-label, multicenter, first-in-human phase I dose-escalation trial of ivuxolimab. Adults with locally advanced or metastatic melanoma, renal cell, hepatocellular, or head and neck squamous cell carcinoma were enrolled in the trial. CD4+ and CD8+ T cells were sorted separately from peripheral blood before TCR sequencing. From the cysteine up to the phenylalanine, the CDR3 has a length of 15 residues. Left in the record is the CDR3 DNA by itself, 45 bases read in frame from the first base. V is pruned by 4 bases and J by 5 bases, leaving 8 bases of the junction without a gene match. CDR1 and CDR2 were assigned from the germline V gene as MNHNS and SASEGT.

This sample comprised CD4+ or CD8+ T cells sorted from blood, obtained in a trial of the OX40 agonist ivuxolimab. The receptor was derived from an adult with an advanced solid tumor such as melanoma, head and neck, liver or kidney cancer. In this chain, TRBV6-1 is recombined with TRBJ1-5; 7 junctional bases match TRBD1. In nucleotides, the sequence is TGTGCCAGCAGTGCAACGACAGGGCGGTATCAGCCCCAGCATTTT. Its amino acids are CASSATTGRYQPQHF.